This T cell receptor beta chain was sequenced for a study of beta chain features in type 1 diabetes. J lost 0 bases, V lost 0 bases, and 14 bases had no gene match. Germline loops: CDR1 SGDLS, CDR2 YYNGEE. The CDR3 is 21 amino acids. As every portion of the isolated RNA was reverse transcribed, the sequencing read expressed TCRB transcripts. The assay was immunoSEQ multiplex PCR, and TCRdb's table has in-frame clones only and misses some. This table holds about 330,000 clones, approximately 11% found once. The clonotype was recovered from a woman younger than 45 in good health. J is TRBJ2-1 and V is TRBV9, with 11 bases aligning to TRBD2. What was sequenced was naive CD4+ T cells from blood. This chain's CDR3 is CASSVATYTSGSPSSYNEQFF. CDR3 sequence (DNA): TGTGCCAGCAGCGTAGCTACTTATACTAGCGGGAGTCCCAGCTCCTACAATGAGCAGTTCTTC.